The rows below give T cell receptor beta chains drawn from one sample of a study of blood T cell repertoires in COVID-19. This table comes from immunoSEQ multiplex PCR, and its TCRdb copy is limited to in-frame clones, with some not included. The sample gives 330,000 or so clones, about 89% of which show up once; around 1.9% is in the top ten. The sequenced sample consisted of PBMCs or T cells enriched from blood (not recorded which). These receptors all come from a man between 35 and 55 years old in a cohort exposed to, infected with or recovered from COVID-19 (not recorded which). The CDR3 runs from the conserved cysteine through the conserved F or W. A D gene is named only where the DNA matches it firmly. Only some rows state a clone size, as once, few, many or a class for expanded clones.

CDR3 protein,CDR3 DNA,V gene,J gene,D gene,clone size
CASSLGLAGGSETQYF,TGTGCCAGCAGCTTAGGGCTAGCGGGAGGCTCGGAGACCCAGTACTTC,TRBV11-3,TRBJ2-5,TRBD2,once
CASSLFRAHNQPQHF,TGTGCCAGCAGCTTGTTCAGGGCCCACAATCAGCCCCAGCATTTT,TRBV5-8,TRBJ1-5,NA,once
CASSLTSGRETQYF,TGTGCCAGCAGCTTAACTAGCGGGAGAGAGACCCAGTACTTC,TRBV7-2,TRBJ2-5,TRBD2,many
CAWSDSRGSSRTPQHF,TGTGCCTGGAGTGACTCCCGGGGGTCGTCCCGGACGCCCCAGCATTTT,TRBV30,TRBJ1-5,NA,NA
CASRPDRGGTGELFF,TGCGCCAGCAGACCCGACAGGGGCGGCACCGGGGAGCTGTTTTTT,TRBV4-1,TRBJ2-2,TRBD1,once
CAWSPRGINTGELFF,TGTGCCTGGAGTCCAAGAGGGATCAACACCGGGGAGCTGTTTTTT,TRBV30,TRBJ2-2,NA,NA
CASSSSIAGGPETQYF,TGTGCCAGCAGTTCGAGCATAGCGGGAGGGCCCGAGACCCAGTACTTC,TRBV28,TRBJ2-5,TRBD2,NA
CASSLGWRETQYF,TGTGCCAGCAGCTTAGGGTGGCGGGAGACCCAGTACTTC,TRBV7-9,TRBJ2-5,NA,NA
CASSNSGGYGYTF,TGTGCCAGCAGTAATTCAGGGGGCTATGGCTACACCTTC,TRBV7-2,TRBJ1-2,TRBD1,NA
CAWGGRFVDTQYF,TGTGCCTGGGGGGGGCGCTTTGTAGATACGCAGTATTTT,TRBV28,TRBJ2-3,NA,NA
CSGPDNEQFF,TGCAGCGGTCCGGACAATGAGCAGTTCTTC,TRBV29-1,TRBJ2-1,NA,NA
CASSLAGDQPQHF,TGTGCCAGCAGCTTAGCCGGAGATCAGCCCCAGCATTTT,TRBV7-2,TRBJ1-5,NA,NA
CASSQSTAGELFF,TGCGCCAGCAGTCAATCAACGGCCGGGGAGCTGTTTTTT,TRBV23-1,TRBJ2-2,NA,NA
CASSVVGKGDTGELFF,TGCGCCAGCAGTGTGGTGGGGAAAGGGGACACCGGGGAGCTGTTTTTT,TRBV10-2,TRBJ2-2,NA,NA
CASSYRTADSPLHF,TGTGCCAGCAGTTATCGGACAGCGGATTCACCCCTCCACTTT,TRBV6-6,TRBJ1-6,NA,once
CAISESGQGGNYGYTF,TGTGCCATCAGTGAGTCTGGGCAGGGCGGAAACTATGGCTACACCTTC,TRBV10-3,TRBJ1-2,NA,NA
CAWRTPQGGGEAFF,TGTGCCTGGAGGACGCCCCAGGGAGGGGGTGAAGCTTTCTTT,TRBV30,TRBJ1-1,NA,NA
CASSPGDRGKFF,TGTGCCAGCAGCCCCGGGGATAGGGGGAAGTTCTTC,TRBV7-9,TRBJ2-1,NA,NA
CASSLAGVGGKNIQYF,TGTGCCAGCAGCTTAGCGGGTGTAGGCGGCAAAAACATTCAGTACTTC,TRBV7-2,TRBJ2-4,NA,NA
CTSRQGFGNTEAFF,TGCACCAGCAGGCAGGGGTTCGGGAACACTGAAGCTTTCTTT,TRBV5-1,TRBJ1-1,NA,NA
CASNRIGSYNEQFF,TGTGCCAGCAACAGGATCGGCTCCTACAATGAGCAGTTCTTC,TRBV27,TRBJ2-1,NA,NA
CASSRGRDSYGYTF,TGTGCCAGTAGTCGAGGACGGGACAGCTATGGCTACACCTTC,TRBV19,TRBJ1-2,TRBD1,NA
CASSQGGPVYNEQFF,TGCGCCAGCAGCCAAGGAGGGCCGGTCTACAATGAGCAGTTCTTC,TRBV5-1,TRBJ2-1,NA,NA
CASSLSGNTIYF,TGTGCCAGCAGTTTATCGGGAAACACCATATATTTT,TRBV28,TRBJ1-3,NA,once
CASSILLAGVYEQYF,TGTGCCAGCAGCATATTACTAGCGGGAGTTTACGAGCAGTACTTC,TRBV13,TRBJ2-7,TRBD2,NA
CASSGTGGTGKEQFF,TGTGCCAGCAGTGGTACGGGAGGGACGGGTAAGGAGCAGTTCTTC,TRBV2,TRBJ2-1,TRBD2,once
CASIMDRGNTEAFF,TGTGCCAGCATCATGGACAGGGGGAACACTGAAGCTTTCTTT,TRBV6-5,TRBJ1-1,TRBD1,NA
CASSARQGGNSPLHF,TGTGCCAGCAGTGCCAGACAGGGAGGCAATTCACCCCTCCACTTT,TRBV28,TRBJ1-6,TRBD1,NA
CAWSPRGLAGLVEQFF,TGTGCCTGGAGCCCCCGGGGTCTAGCGGGATTAGTTGAGCAGTTCTTC,TRBV30,TRBJ2-1,TRBD2,NA
CATQSTDTQYF,TGTGCCACACAGAGCACAGATACGCAGTATTTT,TRBV24-1,TRBJ2-3,NA,NA
CASSYSQGADNSPLHF,TGTGCCAGCAGTTACAGTCAGGGGGCGGATAATTCACCCCTCCACTTT,TRBV6-5,TRBJ1-6,TRBD1,NA
CASSPLTGLREKLFF,TGCGCCAGCAGCCCCTTAACTGGGCTACGAGAAAAACTGTTTTTT,TRBV5-1,TRBJ1-4,NA,few
CASSANRVYSYEQYF,TGTGCCAGCAGTGCAAACAGAGTCTACTCCTACGAGCAGTACTTC,TRBV2,TRBJ2-7,NA,NA
CASSPSGQAQGYNEQFF,TGTGCCAGCTCACCATCCGGACAGGCTCAGGGTTACAATGAGCAGTTCTTC,TRBV18,TRBJ2-1,TRBD1,NA
CASSPVGSDTQYF,TGTGCCAGCAGCCCCGTTGGGAGCGATACGCAGTATTTT,TRBV7-6,TRBJ2-3,NA,NA
CASSLGSPGELFF,TGCGCCAGCAGCTTGGGTAGCCCCGGGGAGCTGTTTTTT,TRBV5-1,TRBJ2-2,NA,NA
CAISELAGDNNEQFF,TGTGCCATCAGTGAACTAGCGGGAGATAACAATGAGCAGTTCTTC,TRBV10-3,TRBJ2-1,TRBD2,NA
CSAMALYEQYF,TGCAGTGCTATGGCCCTCTACGAGCAGTACTTC,TRBV20-1,TRBJ2-7,NA,NA
CASSSGGISSYNEQFF,TGCGCCAGTTCCTCTGGCGGAATAAGCTCCTACAATGAGCAGTTCTTC,TRBV10-1,TRBJ2-1,NA,NA
CASSLSQETQYF,TGCGCCAGCAGCTTGTCACAAGAGACCCAGTACTTC,TRBV5-1,TRBJ2-5,NA,NA
CASSPTGLGSSPLHF,TGTGCCAGCTCACCAACAGGGCTGGGAAGTTCACCCCTCCACTTT,TRBV18,TRBJ1-6,NA,NA
CASSFGTGIYEQYF,TGTGCCAGCAGTTTTGGGACAGGGATTTACGAGCAGTACTTC,TRBV28,TRBJ2-7,TRBD1,NA
CASSVVFRGMPFTNEKLFF,TGTGCCAGCAGCGTAGTGTTCAGGGGGATGCCCTTCACTAATGAAAAACTGTTTTTT,TRBV9,TRBJ1-4,TRBD1,once
CASSPGQALYEQFF,TGTGCCAGCAGCCCCGGACAGGCCTTATATGAGCAGTTCTTC,TRBV3-1/TRBV3-2,TRBJ2-1,TRBD1,NA
CASSEDHGYRKLFF,TGTGCCAGCAGTGAAGACCACGGGTATCGAAAACTGTTTTTT,TRBV2,TRBJ1-4,NA,NA
CASSRGGRGDEKLFF,TGTGCCAGCAGTAGAGGTGGCAGGGGAGACGAAAAACTGTTTTTT,TRBV28,TRBJ1-4,NA,few
CASRGLGAGTDTQYF,TGTGCCAGCAGGGGACTCGGGGCCGGGACAGATACGCAGTATTTT,TRBV4-2,TRBJ2-3,NA,once
CASSLGAATLEKLFF,TGTGCCAGCAGCTTAGGGGCAGCAACATTAGAAAAACTGTTTTTT,TRBV7-2,TRBJ1-4,NA,NA
CASSYSTGQGTRFEAFF,TGTGCCAGCAGTTACTCAACGGGACAGGGAACGAGATTTGAAGCTTTCTTT,TRBV6-2/TRBV6-3,TRBJ1-1,TRBD1,NA
CASSVQNQETQYF,TGTGCCAGTAGTGTACAGAATCAAGAGACCCAGTACTTC,TRBV19,TRBJ2-5,NA,NA
CASSNSGESPLHF,TGTGCCAGCAGTAACTCAGGGGAATCACCCCTCCACTTT,TRBV6-5,TRBJ1-6,NA,few
CASSSGVRQPQHF,TGTGCCAGCAGCTCAGGGGTTCGTCAGCCCCAGCATTTT,TRBV7-2,TRBJ1-5,NA,NA
CAWRSGQGGNQPQHF,TGTGCCTGGAGGTCAGGACAGGGGGGCAATCAGCCCCAGCATTTT,TRBV30,TRBJ1-5,TRBD1,NA
CASSLTGDTYEQYF,TGTGCCAGCAGCCTGACAGGGGATACCTACGAGCAGTACTTC,TRBV5-5,TRBJ2-7,TRBD1,NA
CASSPPGLNTEAFF,TGTGCCAGCAGCCCCCCAGGGTTGAACACTGAAGCTTTCTTT,TRBV7-9,TRBJ1-1,NA,NA
CASSRSLLAGGYNEQFF,TGTGCCAGCAGCCGCTCCTTGCTAGCGGGAGGGTACAATGAGCAGTTCTTC,TRBV7-3,TRBJ2-1,TRBD2,once